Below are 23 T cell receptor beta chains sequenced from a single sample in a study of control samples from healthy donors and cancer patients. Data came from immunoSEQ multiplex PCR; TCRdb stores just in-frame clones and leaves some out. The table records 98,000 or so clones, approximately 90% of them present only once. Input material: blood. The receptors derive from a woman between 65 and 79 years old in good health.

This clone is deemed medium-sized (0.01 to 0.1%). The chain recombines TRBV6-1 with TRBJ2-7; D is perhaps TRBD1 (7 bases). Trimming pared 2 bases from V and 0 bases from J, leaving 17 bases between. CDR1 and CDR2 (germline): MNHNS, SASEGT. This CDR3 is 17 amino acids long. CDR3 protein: CASSEPRDRLSSYEQYF. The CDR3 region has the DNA TGTGCCAGCAGTGAACCGCGGGACAGACTAAGCTCCTACGAGCAGTACTTC.

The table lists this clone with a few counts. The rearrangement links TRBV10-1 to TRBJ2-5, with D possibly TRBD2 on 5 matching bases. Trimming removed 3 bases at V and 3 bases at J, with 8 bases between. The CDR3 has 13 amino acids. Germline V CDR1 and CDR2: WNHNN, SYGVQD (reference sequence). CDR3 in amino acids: CASSDLGKETQYF. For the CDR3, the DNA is TGCGCCAGCAGTGACCTCGGGAAAGAGACCCAGTACTTC.

CDR3 sequence (DNA): TGTGCCAGCAGTGGGGAGGTCAATCAGCCCCAGCATTTT. Translation gives CASSGEVNQPQHF. The chain has TRBV2 and TRBJ1-5; the D is unclear. From germline, CDR1 is SNHLY and CDR2 FYNNEI. This CDR3 has 13 amino acids. Trimming removed 4 bases from V and 3 bases from J, with 7 bases in between.

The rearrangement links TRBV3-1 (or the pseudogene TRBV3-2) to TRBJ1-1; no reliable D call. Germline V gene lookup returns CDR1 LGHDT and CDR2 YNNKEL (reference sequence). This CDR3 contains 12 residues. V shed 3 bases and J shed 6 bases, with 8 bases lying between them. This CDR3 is CASSQVGAEAFF. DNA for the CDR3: TGTGCCAGCAGCCAGGTGGGTGCTGAAGCTTTCTTT.

The CDR3, as DNA: TGTGCCAGCAGTACTCAAAGGCAACAGCCCCAGCATTTT. Protein sequence: CASSTQRQQPQHF. The J gene is TRBJ1-5, the V gene TRBV7-2; D ambiguous. This CDR3 is built from 13 residues. V was clipped by 6 bases and J by 7 bases, with 13 bases between them. The germline V gene encodes CDR1 SGHTA and CDR2 FQGNSA.

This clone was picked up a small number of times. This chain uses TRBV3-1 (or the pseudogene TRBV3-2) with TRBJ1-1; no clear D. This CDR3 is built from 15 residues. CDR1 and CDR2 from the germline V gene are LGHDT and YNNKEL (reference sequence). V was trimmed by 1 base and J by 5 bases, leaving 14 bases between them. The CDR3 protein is CASSQGRQFGTEAFF. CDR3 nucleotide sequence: TGTGCCAGCAGCCAAGGCAGGCAGTTCGGGACTGAAGCTTTCTTT.

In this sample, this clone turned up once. The CDR3 protein is CASSSSGTLSYNEQFF. Written as DNA, the CDR3 is TGTGCCAGCAGCTCCAGCGGGACGTTGTCCTACAATGAGCAGTTCTTC. This chain connects TRBV7-2 to TRBJ2-1, with 7 bases lining up with TRBD2. V gave up 4 bases and J gave up 1 base; unmatched junction bases: 7. Germline loops: CDR1 SGHTA, CDR2 FQGNSA. The CDR3 length is 16 residues.

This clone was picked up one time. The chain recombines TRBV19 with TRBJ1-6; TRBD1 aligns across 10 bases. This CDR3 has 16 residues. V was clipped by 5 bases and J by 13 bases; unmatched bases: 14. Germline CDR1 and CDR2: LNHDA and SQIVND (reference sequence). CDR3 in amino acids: CASSVTSGTGAFPLHF. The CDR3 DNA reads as TGTGCCAGTAGTGTAACTTCCGGGACAGGGGCTTTTCCCCTCCACTTT. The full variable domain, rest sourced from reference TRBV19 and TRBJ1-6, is DGGITQSPKYLFRKEGQNVTLSCEQNLNHDAMYWYRQDPGQGLRLIYYSQIVNDFQKGDIAEGYSVSREKKESFPLTVTSAQKNPTAFYLCASSVTSGTGAFPLHFGNGTRLTVT.

The CDR3 protein is CASSPPGGGGEAFF. CDR3 bases: TGTGCCAGCAGTCCGCCAGGGGGCGGGGGTGAAGCTTTCTTT. V is TRBV27 and J is TRBJ1-1; the match to TRBD1 covers 8 bases. V shed 5 bases and J 7 bases; nucleotides not matched to a gene: 9. CDR1 and CDR2 (germline): MNHEY, SMNVEV (reference sequence). The CDR3 has 14 amino acids.

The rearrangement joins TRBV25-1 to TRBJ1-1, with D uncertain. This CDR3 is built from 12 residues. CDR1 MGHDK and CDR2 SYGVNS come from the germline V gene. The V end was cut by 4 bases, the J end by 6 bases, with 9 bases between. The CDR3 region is CASSATGAEAFF. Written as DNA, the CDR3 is TGTGCCAGCAGTGCGACTGGCGCTGAAGCTTTCTTT.

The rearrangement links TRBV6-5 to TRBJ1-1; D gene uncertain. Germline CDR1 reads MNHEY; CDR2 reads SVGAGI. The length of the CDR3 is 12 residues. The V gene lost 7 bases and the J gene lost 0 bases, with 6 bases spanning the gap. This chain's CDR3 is CASKVMNTEAFF. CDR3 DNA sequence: TGTGCCAGCAAAGTAATGAACACTGAAGCTTTCTTT.

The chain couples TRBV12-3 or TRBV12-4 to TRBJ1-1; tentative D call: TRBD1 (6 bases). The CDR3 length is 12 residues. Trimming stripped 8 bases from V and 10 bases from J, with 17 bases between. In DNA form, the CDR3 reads TGTGCCAGCGCTCTACGAGGAGGGGGAGCTTTCTTT. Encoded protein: CASALRGGGAFF.

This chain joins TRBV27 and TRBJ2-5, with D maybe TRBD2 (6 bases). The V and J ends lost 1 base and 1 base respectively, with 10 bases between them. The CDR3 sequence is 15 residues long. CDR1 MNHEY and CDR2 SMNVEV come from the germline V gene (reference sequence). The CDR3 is CASSLLGGSQETQYF. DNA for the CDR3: TGTGCCAGCAGTTTATTGGGGGGTTCCCAAGAGACCCAGTACTTC.

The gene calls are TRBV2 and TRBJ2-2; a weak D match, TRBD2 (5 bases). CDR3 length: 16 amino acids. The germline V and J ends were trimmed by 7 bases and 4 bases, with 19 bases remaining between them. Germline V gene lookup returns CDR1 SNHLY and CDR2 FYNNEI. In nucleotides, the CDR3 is TGTGCCAGCACCAAGGAGGCTTTAGCCCCCACCGGGGAGCTGTTTTTT. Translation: CASTKEALAPTGELFF. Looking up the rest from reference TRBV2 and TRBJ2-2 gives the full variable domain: EPEVTQTPSHQVTQMGQEVILRCVPISNHLYFYWYRQILGQKVEFLVSFYNNEISEKSEIFDDQFSVERPDGSNFTLKIRSTKLEDSAMYFCASTKEALAPTGELFFGEGSRLTVL.

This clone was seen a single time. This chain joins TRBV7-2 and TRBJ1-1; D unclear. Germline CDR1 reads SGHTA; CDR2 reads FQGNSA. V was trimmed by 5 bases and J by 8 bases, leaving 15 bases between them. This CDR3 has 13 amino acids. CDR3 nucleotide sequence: TGTGCCAGCAGCCCCGAGGACTCGACGGAAGCTTTCTTT. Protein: CASSPEDSTEAFF.

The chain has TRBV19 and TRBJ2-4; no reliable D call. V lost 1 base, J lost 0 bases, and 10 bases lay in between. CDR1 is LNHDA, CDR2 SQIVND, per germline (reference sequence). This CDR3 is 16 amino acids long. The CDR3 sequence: CASSIGAHLAKNIQYF. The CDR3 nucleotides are TGTGCCAGTAGTATAGGGGCCCACCTAGCCAAAAACATTCAGTACTTC.

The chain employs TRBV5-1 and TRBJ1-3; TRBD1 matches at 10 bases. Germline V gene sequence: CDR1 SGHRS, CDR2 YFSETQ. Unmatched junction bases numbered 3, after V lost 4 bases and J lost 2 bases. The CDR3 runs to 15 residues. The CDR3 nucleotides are TGCGCCAGCAGCCCGGGACAGGGGACTGGAAACACCATATATTTT. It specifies CASSPGQGTGNTIYF.

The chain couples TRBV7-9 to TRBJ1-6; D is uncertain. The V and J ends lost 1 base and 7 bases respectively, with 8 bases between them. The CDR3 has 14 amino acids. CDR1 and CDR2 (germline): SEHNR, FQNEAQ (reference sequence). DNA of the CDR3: TGTGCCAGCAGCTTAGTTGAACCCAATTCACCCCTCCACTTT. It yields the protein CASSLVEPNSPLHF. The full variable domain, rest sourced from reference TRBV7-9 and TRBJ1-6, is DTGVSQNPRHKITKRGQNVTFRCDPISEHNRLYWYRQTLGQGPEFLTYFQNEAQLEKSRLLSDRFSAERPKGSFSTLEIQRTEQGDSAMYLCASSLVEPNSPLHFGNGTRLTVT.

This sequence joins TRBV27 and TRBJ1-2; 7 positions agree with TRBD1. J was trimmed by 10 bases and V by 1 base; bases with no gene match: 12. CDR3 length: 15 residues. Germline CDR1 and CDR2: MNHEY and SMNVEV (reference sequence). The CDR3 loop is CASSLFAPGTEAYTF. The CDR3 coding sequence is TGTGCCAGCAGTTTATTTGCCCCGGGGACAGAGGCCTACACCTTC.

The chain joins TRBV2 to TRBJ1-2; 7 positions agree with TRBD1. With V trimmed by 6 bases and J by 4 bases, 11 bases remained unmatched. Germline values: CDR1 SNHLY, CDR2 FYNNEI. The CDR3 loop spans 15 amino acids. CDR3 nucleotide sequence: TGTGCCAGCAGCCTAGGGGGCGTCCGCGGCTATGGCTACACCTTC. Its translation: CASSLGGVRGYGYTF.

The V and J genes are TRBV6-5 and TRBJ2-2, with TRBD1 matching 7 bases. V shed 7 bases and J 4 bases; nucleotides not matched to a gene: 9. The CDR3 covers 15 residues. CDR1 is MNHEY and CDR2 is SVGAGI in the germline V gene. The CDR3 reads CASTETGPVTGELFF. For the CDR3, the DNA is TGTGCCAGCACCGAGACAGGGCCAGTCACCGGGGAGCTGTTTTTT.

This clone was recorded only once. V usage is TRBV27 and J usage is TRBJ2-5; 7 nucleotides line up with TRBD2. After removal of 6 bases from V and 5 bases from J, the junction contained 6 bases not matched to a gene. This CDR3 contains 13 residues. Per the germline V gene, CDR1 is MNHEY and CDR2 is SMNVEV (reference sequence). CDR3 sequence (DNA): TGTGCCAGCAGAATGGCGGGGGTGGAGACCCAGTACTTC. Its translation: CASRMAGVETQYF.

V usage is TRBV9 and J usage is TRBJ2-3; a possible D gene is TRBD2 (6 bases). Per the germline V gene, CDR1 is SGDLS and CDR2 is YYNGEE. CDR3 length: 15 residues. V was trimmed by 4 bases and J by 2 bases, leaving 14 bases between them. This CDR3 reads CASSLMGLDTDTQYF. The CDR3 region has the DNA TGTGCCAGCAGCCTCATGGGACTTGACACAGATACGCAGTATTTT.